Below, 20 T cell receptor beta chains from the same sample are listed, as sequenced in a study of blood T cell repertoires in COVID-19. Using immunoSEQ multiplex PCR, the repertoire was profiled, and TCRdb retains in-frame clones only, with some absent. The sample records some 410,000 clones, 70% to 90% being singletons. Sequencing was performed on PBMCs or T cells enriched from blood (not recorded which). Receptors were obtained from a woman in her twenties or thirties with acute COVID-19.

The V and J genes are TRBV6-5 and TRBJ1-2; unclear D gene. Germline V gives CDR1 MNHEY, CDR2 SVGAGI. V lost 6 bases to trimming and J lost 8 bases, with 16 bases between them. The CDR3 spans 13 residues. CDR3 protein: CASRTLRGNGYTF. The CDR3 bases are TGTGCCAGCAGAACCCTCCGGGGAAACGGCTACACCTTC.

The rearrangement links TRBV19 to TRBJ1-2; D is possibly TRBD1 (6 bases). The germline V gene has CDR1 LNHDA and CDR2 SQIVND (reference sequence). The CDR3 has 14 residues. V was shortened by 5 bases and J by 4 bases, with 14 bases between the two germline ends. The CDR3 region has the DNA TGTGCCAGTAGTGGGACCCGGGACACCTATGGCTACACCTTC. Amino acid sequence: CASSGTRDTYGYTF.

The chain links TRBV19 to TRBJ1-5; 11 bases align to TRBD1. V lost 5 bases and J lost 4; bases outside the gene matches: 7. The length of the CDR3 is 16 residues. CDR1 and CDR2 from the germline V gene are LNHDA and SQIVND (reference sequence). In DNA, the CDR3 is TGTGCCAGTAGTCCGGGACAGGGGGTACGAAATCAGCCCCAGCATTTT. Residues: CASSPGQGVRNQPQHF.

The chain links TRBV12-5 to TRBJ1-2; a possible D gene is TRBD1 (6 bases). The germline V and J ends were trimmed by 1 base and 1 base, with 10 bases remaining between them. Germline lookup yields CDR1 LGHNT and CDR2 FRNRAP. This CDR3 region has 15 residues. This chain's CDR3 is CASGLGQVGNYGYTF. The CDR3 coding sequence is TGTGCTAGTGGTTTGGGACAGGTTGGTAACTATGGCTACACCTTC.

The chain's CDR3 is CASSLQGANQPQHF. CDR3 nucleotide sequence: TGTGCCAGCAGTTTACAGGGGGCAAATCAGCCCCAGCATTTT. The chain combines TRBV7-9 with TRBJ1-5; 9 bases agree with TRBD1. With 6 bases clipped from V and 4 bases from J, the junction kept 4 bases outside the gene matches. The V gene's germline CDR1 is SEHNR and CDR2 FQNEAQ (reference sequence). The CDR3 has 14 residues. Full variable domain (outside the CDR3, taken from reference TRBV7-9 and TRBJ1-5): DTGVSQNPRHKITKRGQNVTFRCDPISEHNRLYWYRQTLGQGPEFLTYFQNEAQLEKSRLLSDRFSAERPKGSFSTLEIQRTEQGDSAMYLCASSLQGANQPQHFGDGTRLSIL.

The chain carries TRBV5-6 and TRBJ1-1; no definite D call. V shed 6 bases and J shed 0 bases, with 9 bases lying between them. Germline V gene lookup returns CDR1 SGHDT and CDR2 YYEEEE. The CDR3 has 13 amino acids. The CDR3 loop is CASISGMNTEAFF. Written as DNA, the CDR3 is TGTGCCAGCATCTCGGGGATGAACACTGAAGCTTTCTTT.

This chain uses TRBV5-6 with TRBJ2-6; D is possibly TRBD2 (5 bases). Looked up from germline, CDR1 is SGHDT and CDR2 is YYEEEE. The CDR3 extends over 18 amino acids. V was clipped by 4 bases and J by 0 bases, with 17 bases between them. The CDR3 nucleotides read TGTGCCAGCAGCCCGGAGGCCGGAGTGGGCTCTGGGGCCAACGTCCTGACTTTC. Its translation: CASSPEAGVGSGANVLTF.

V and J are TRBV7-6 and TRBJ2-3, with TRBD2 identical over 13 bases. CDR3 length equals 18 residues. Trimming at V came to 0 bases and at J to 2 bases, leaving 5 bases not matched to a gene. Germline V gene data show CDR1 as SGHVS and CDR2 as FNYEAQ. CDR3 protein: CASSLATSGGALTDTQYF. Here the CDR3 DNA reads TGTGCCAGCAGCTTAGCAACTAGCGGGGGGGCCCTCACAGATACGCAGTATTTT.

Regarding this clone: Other DNA sequences in this specimen translate into the identical CDR3. This chain connects TRBV4-3 to TRBJ2-1; TRBD2 agrees at 8 bases. Trimming cost V 3 bases and J 7 bases; bases outside gene matches: 2. CDR1 is LGHNA, CDR2 YSLEER, per germline. The CDR3 is made up of 13 amino acids. CDR3 sequence reads: CASSQGGGNEQFF. The CDR3 nucleotides read TGCGCCAGCAGCCAGGGCGGGGGGAATGAGCAGTTCTTC.

This chain connects TRBV6-2 or TRBV6-3 to TRBJ2-1, with 12 bases aligning to TRBD2. This CDR3 is built from 15 residues. The germline gives CDR1 MNHEY, CDR2 SVGEGT. V dropped 5 bases and J dropped 5; count of bases not matched to a gene: 4. Written as DNA, the CDR3 is TGTGCCAGCAGTCTCCTAGCGGGGGGGAACAATGAGCAGTTCTTC. Protein sequence: CASSLLAGGNNEQFF.

V is TRBV7-3 and J is TRBJ2-1; 11 nucleotides match TRBD2. The germline gives CDR1 SGHTA, CDR2 FQGTGA. Trimming removed 0 bases from V and 7 bases from J; junction bases left unmatched: 2. CDR3 length: 15 amino acids. The CDR3 DNA is TGTGCCAGCAGCTTAACGGGACTAGCGGTGAATGAGCAGTTCTTC. It codes for CASSLTGLAVNEQFF.

The chain is built from TRBV18 and TRBJ1-1, with D uncertain. There are 14 residues in the CDR3. The V end was cut by 5 bases, the J end by 1 base, with 11 bases between. Per the germline V gene, CDR1 is KGHSH and CDR2 is LQKENI. CDR3 residues: CASSMTSGNTEAFF. CDR3 coding DNA: TGTGCCAGCTCAATGACGTCGGGGAACACTGAAGCTTTCTTT.

The rearrangement links TRBV11-3 to TRBJ2-7; 7 nucleotides line up with TRBD2. Looked up from germline, CDR1 is SGHNT and CDR2 is YENEEA. V gave up 6 bases and J gave up 3 bases; unmatched junction bases: 5. The CDR3 is 13 residues long. This CDR3 reads CASSLPGGYEQYF. The CDR3 nucleotides are TGTGCCAGCAGTCTGCCGGGGGGCTACGAGCAGTACTTC.

The chain couples TRBV3-1 (or the pseudogene TRBV3-2) to TRBJ1-2; D remains ambiguous. CDR1 LGHDT and CDR2 YNNKEL come from the germline V gene (reference sequence). This CDR3 region has 14 residues. V lost 1 base, J lost 8 bases, and 14 bases lay in between. CDR3 amino acids: CASSQAFLGEGYTF. DNA for the CDR3: TGTGCCAGCAGCCAAGCTTTTTTGGGCGAAGGCTACACCTTC.

J is TRBJ2-1 and V is TRBV29-1, with TRBD1 identical over 7 bases. CDR3 length: 12 residues. Germline loops: CDR1 SQVTM, CDR2 ANQGSEA. J was trimmed by 9 bases and V by 4 bases; bases with no gene match: 6. The CDR3 reads CSVATGSGEQFF. CDR3 sequence (DNA): TGCAGCGTTGCGACAGGGTCGGGTGAGCAGTTCTTC.

This chain connects TRBV6-5 to TRBJ2-2, with 9 bases that match TRBD1. After removal of 6 bases from V and 6 bases from J, the junction contained 2 bases not matched to a gene. The germline V gene has CDR1 MNHEY and CDR2 SVGAGI. There are 13 residues in the CDR3. The CDR3, as DNA: TGTGCCAGCAGCCGGACAGGGGCCGGGGAGCTGTTTTTT. The encoded protein is CASSRTGAGELFF.

The V call is TRBV7-2, the J call TRBJ2-7, with D possibly matching TRBD1 (5 bases). This CDR3 region has 12 residues. Trimming pared 3 bases from V and 6 bases from J, leaving 9 bases between. The germline V gene has CDR1 SGHTA and CDR2 FQGNSA. The CDR3 DNA follows: TGTGCCAGCAGCTTGCAGGGCTCCGAGCAGTACTTC. Amino acids: CASSLQGSEQYF.

The chain has TRBV6-5 and TRBJ1-5; no reliable D call. Germline assignment: CDR1 MNHEY and CDR2 SVGAGI. V gave up 8 bases and J gave up 2 bases, with 16 bases separating them. The CDR3 sequence is 15 residues long. The CDR3 DNA follows: TGTGCCAGCGGAACCGATCGGAGGGGCAATCAGCCCCAGCATTTT. Its translation: CASGTDRRGNQPQHF.

J is TRBJ1-5 and V is TRBV19, with a possible D match to TRBD1 (5 bases). With 10 bases removed from V and 0 bases from J, the gap between germline ends came to 13 bases. This CDR3 spans 14 amino acids. Germline CDR1 reads LNHDA; CDR2 reads SQIVND (reference sequence). The CDR3 spells CATRQSDSNQPQHF. In DNA, the CDR3 is TGTGCCACCAGACAGTCCGATAGCAATCAGCCCCAGCATTTT.

J is TRBJ1-2 and V is TRBV7-8, with a tentative D call TRBD1 (5 bases). The germline V and J ends were trimmed by 6 bases and 3 bases, with 14 bases remaining between them. CDR3 length: 14 amino acids. Germline V lookup: CDR1 SGHVS, CDR2 FQNEAQ. The CDR3 DNA is TGTGCCAGCAGTCGCGAACCCAGGGACTATGGCTACACCTTC. It specifies CASSREPRDYGYTF.